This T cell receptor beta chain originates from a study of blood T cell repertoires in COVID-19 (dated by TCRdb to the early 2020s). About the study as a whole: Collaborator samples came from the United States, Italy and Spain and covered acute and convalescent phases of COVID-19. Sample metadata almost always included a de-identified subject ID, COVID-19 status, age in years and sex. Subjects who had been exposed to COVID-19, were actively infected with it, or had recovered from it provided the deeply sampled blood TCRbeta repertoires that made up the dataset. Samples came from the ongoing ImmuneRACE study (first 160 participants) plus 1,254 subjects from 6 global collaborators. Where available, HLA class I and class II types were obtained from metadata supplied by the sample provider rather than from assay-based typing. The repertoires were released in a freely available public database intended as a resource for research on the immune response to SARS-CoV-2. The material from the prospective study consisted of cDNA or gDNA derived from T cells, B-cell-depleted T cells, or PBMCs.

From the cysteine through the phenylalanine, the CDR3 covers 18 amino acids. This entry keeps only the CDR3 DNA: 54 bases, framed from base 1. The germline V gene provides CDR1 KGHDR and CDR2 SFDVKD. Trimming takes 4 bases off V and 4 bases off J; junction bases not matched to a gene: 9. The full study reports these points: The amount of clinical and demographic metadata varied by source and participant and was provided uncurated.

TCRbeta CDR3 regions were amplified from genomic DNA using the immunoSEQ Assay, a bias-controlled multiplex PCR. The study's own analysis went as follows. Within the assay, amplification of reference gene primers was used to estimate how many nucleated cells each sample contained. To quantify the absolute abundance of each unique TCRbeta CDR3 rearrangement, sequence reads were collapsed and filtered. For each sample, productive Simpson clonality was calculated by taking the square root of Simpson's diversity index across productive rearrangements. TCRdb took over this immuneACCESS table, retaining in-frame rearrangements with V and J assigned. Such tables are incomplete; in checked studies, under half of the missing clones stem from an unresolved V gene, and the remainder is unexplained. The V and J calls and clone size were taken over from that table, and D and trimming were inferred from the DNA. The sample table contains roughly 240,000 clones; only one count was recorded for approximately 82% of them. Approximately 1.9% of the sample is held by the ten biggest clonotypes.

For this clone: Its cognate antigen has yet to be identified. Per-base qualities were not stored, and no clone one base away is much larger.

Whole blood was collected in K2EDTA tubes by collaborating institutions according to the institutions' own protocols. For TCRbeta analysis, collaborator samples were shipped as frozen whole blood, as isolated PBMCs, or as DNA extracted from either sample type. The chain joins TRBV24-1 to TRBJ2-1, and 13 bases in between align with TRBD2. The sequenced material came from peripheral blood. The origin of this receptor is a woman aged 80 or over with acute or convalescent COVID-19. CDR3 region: CATSDPPGTSGTYNEQFF. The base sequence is TGTGCCACCAGTGACCCTCCCGGGACTAGCGGGACTTACAATGAGCAGTTCTTC.